These 25 T cell receptor beta chains share one sample of origin, sequenced in a study of Ad26.COV2.S vaccination and SARS-CoV-2 variants. Method: immunoSEQ multiplex PCR; TCRdb's copy keeps in-frame clones and lacks some. Among about 350,000 clones listed, around 90% were seen once. Treatment here: around 19 received Ad26.COV2.S at low or high dose, single or two shots; about five received placebo; per-sample allocation not given. It was on day 63 after the first vaccine or placebo injection that samples were taken. The sequences come from peripheral blood, collected in a trial of Ad26.COV2.S vaccine versus placebo. The source of these receptors is a person between 18 and 59 years old who received the Ad26.COV2.S COVID-19 vaccine or a placebo.

This chain links TRBV7-2 with TRBJ2-7, with D tentatively TRBD1 (6 bases). The germline V gene has CDR1 SGHTA and CDR2 FQGNSA. V was pared by 5 bases and J by 0 bases, with 11 bases between. CDR3 length: 14 residues. The CDR3 here is CASSADRNSYEQYF. In nucleotides, the CDR3 is TGTGCCAGCAGCGCCGACAGGAACTCCTACGAGCAGTACTTC.

This clone was seen a single time. The V gene is TRBV5-1, the J gene TRBJ1-2; 12 bases agree with TRBD1. The V gene end was trimmed by 4 bases and the J gene end by 2 bases; junction bases not matched to a gene: 6. The CDR3 has 16 residues. CDR1 is SGHRS, CDR2 YFSETQ, per germline. The chain's CDR3 is CASSPAGQGANYGYTF. DNA of the CDR3: TGCGCCAGCAGCCCGGCGGGACAGGGGGCCAACTATGGCTACACCTTC.

The chain couples TRBV7-9 to TRBJ2-5, with D possibly being TRBD1 (5 bases). This CDR3 spans 16 amino acids. Per germline, CDR1 SEHNR and CDR2 FQNEAQ (reference sequence). V lost 1 base and J 1 base, leaving 13 bases between the germline ends. CDR3 loop: CASSLEPQGTQETQYF. CDR3 nucleotide sequence: TGTGCCAGCAGCTTAGAACCCCAGGGCACCCAAGAGACCCAGTACTTC. The variable domain in full, completed from reference TRBV7-9 and TRBJ2-5, reads DTGVSQNPRHKITKRGQNVTFRCDPISEHNRLYWYRQTLGQGPEFLTYFQNEAQLEKSRLLSDRFSAERPKGSFSTLEIQRTEQGDSAMYLCASSLEPQGTQETQYFGPGTRLLVL.

This clone turned up a few times. This chain joins TRBV4-3 and TRBJ1-6, with D perhaps TRBD1 (6 bases). CDR3 size: 19 residues. V was shortened by 0 bases and J by 0 bases, with 15 bases between the two germline ends. Germline CDR1 and CDR2: LGHNA and YSLEER. CDR3 sequence (DNA): TGCGCCAGCAGCCAAGATAGCCCCGGACAGAGCTCCTATAATTCACCCCTCCACTTT. Protein product: CASSQDSPGQSSYNSPLHF.

This clone appeared once. The chain employs TRBV20-1 and TRBJ1-5; no clear D. This CDR3 has 14 amino acids. CDR1 and CDR2 from the germline V gene are DFQATT and SNEGSKA (reference sequence). V was pared by 3 bases and J by 3 bases, with 12 bases between. The CDR3 region has the DNA TGCAGTGCTAGTTTGGGTCCCGCCAATCAGCCCCAGCATTTT. The encoded protein is CSASLGPANQPQHF.

The chain is built from TRBV19 and TRBJ1-4; D perhaps matches TRBD1 (6 bases). Per the germline V gene, CDR1 is LNHDA and CDR2 is SQIVND (reference sequence). The ends were cut back, 3 bases at V and 7 bases at J, with 15 bases in the middle. The CDR3 contains 15 residues. The CDR3 reads CASSIKGGRGEKLFF. The CDR3 DNA sequence: TGTGCCAGTAGTATCAAGGGGGGTCGAGGTGAAAAACTGTTTTTT.

This clone appeared once. The rearrangement joins TRBV4-1 to TRBJ1-1; TRBD1 is a possible D gene (5 bases). The CDR3 has 16 residues. V lost 4 bases, J lost 5 bases, and 20 bases lay in between. Germline values: CDR1 MGHRA, CDR2 YSYEKL. CDR3 sequence (DNA): TGCGCCAGCAGCCTAACTATGGGGGGGGGATGGACTGAAGCTTTCTTT. Translation: CASSLTMGGGWTEAFF.

V and J are TRBV5-1 and TRBJ1-3; tentative D call: TRBD1 (5 bases). The CDR3 extends over 16 amino acids. Trimming took 3 bases from V and 0 from J, leaving 13 bases between them. CDR1 and CDR2 from the germline V gene are SGHRS and YFSETQ. The CDR3 loop is CASSWGDGTSGNTIYF. CDR3 nucleotide sequence: TGCGCCAGCAGCTGGGGGGACGGGACCTCTGGAAACACCATATATTTT.

The chain is built from TRBV30 and TRBJ1-5, with D possibly matching TRBD1 (5 bases). The CDR3 is made up of 15 amino acids. V was clipped by 5 bases and J by 3 bases, with 17 bases between them. Per germline, CDR1 GTSNPN and CDR2 SVGIG (reference sequence). CDR3 region: CAWDERGLANQPQHF. The CDR3 DNA is TGTGCCTGGGACGAGCGGGGCCTTGCCAATCAGCCCCAGCATTTT.

The chain uses TRBV5-1 and TRBJ1-1, with D perhaps TRBD1 (6 bases). The CDR3 has 14 amino acids. V lost 4 bases, J lost 0 bases, and 10 bases lay in between. Germline values: CDR1 SGHRS, CDR2 YFSETQ. CDR3 sequence: CASSPDSMNTEAFF. CDR3 nucleotide sequence: TGCGCCAGCAGCCCGGACAGCATGAACACTGAAGCTTTCTTT.

The rearrangement links TRBV3-1 (or the pseudogene TRBV3-2) to TRBJ1-2; D might be TRBD1 (6 bases). V was clipped by 1 base and J by 4 bases, with 16 bases between them. The CDR3 has 16 amino acids. The germline V gene encodes CDR1 LGHDT and CDR2 YNNKEL (reference sequence). The CDR3 region is CASSQGQGWVGYGYTF. CDR3 in DNA: TGTGCCAGCAGCCAAGGGCAGGGGTGGGTTGGCTATGGCTACACCTTC.

This clone was found once. The chain links TRBV27 to TRBJ1-2, with a possible D match to TRBD1 (6 bases). The CDR3 is made up of 15 amino acids. Germline CDR1 is MNHEY and CDR2 is SMNVEV (reference sequence). V dropped 8 bases and J dropped 1 base, with 17 bases sitting between them. CDR3 DNA: TGTGCCAGCTCTCTCACGGGGGGGCGTAACTATGGCTACACCTTC. Encoded protein: CASSLTGGRNYGYTF.

The chain recombines TRBV5-4 with TRBJ1-2; no firm D call. CDR3 length: 14 amino acids. From germline, CDR1 is SGHNT and CDR2 YYREEE (reference sequence). Trimming cost V 6 bases and J 0 bases, with 12 bases left between them. This CDR3 is CASTLDGANYGYTF. The DNA of the CDR3 is TGTGCCAGCACCCTGGATGGGGCTAACTATGGCTACACCTTC.

This clone was seen just once. The genes are TRBV4-3 and TRBJ2-5; maybe TRBD2 (6 bases). Germline CDR1 is LGHNA and CDR2 is YSLEER. CDR3 length: 15 amino acids. V lost 3 bases and J lost 2, with 13 bases in between. DNA of the CDR3: TGCGCCAGCAGCCACCGACTAGGTCCACAAGAGACCCAGTACTTC. Translated, it gives CASSHRLGPQETQYF.

This chain joins TRBV6-5 and TRBJ1-1, with D perhaps matching TRBD1 (6 bases). Germline CDR1 and CDR2: MNHEY and SVGAGI. This CDR3 comprises 15 residues. Trimming left V 7 bases short and J 1 base short, with 16 bases between. The CDR3 reads CASKVFRDTNTEAFF. CDR3 in DNA: TGTGCCAGCAAGGTCTTTCGGGACACGAACACTGAAGCTTTCTTT.

This clone was detected a few times. This chain uses TRBV2 with TRBJ1-5; perhaps TRBD1 as D (6 bases). The germline V gene has CDR1 SNHLY and CDR2 FYNNEI. The V end was cut by 4 bases, the J end by 6 bases, with 10 bases between. The CDR3 is made up of 13 amino acids. Here the CDR3 DNA reads TGTGCCAGCAGTGGGGGGGCCGGTCAGCCCCAGCATTTT. Its protein product is CASSGGAGQPQHF.

V gene TRBV7-9 combines with J gene TRBJ2-5; D remains ambiguous. V was clipped by 3 bases and J by 2 bases, with 4 bases between them. Germline V gene lookup returns CDR1 SEHNR and CDR2 FQNEAQ (reference sequence). The CDR3 runs 12 residues. CDR3 in amino acids: CASSFEQETQYF. The CDR3 bases are TGTGCCAGCAGCTTCGAGCAAGAGACCCAGTACTTC.

The chain employs TRBV6-5 and TRBJ2-7, with 11 bases aligning to TRBD1. Per the germline V gene, CDR1 is MNHEY and CDR2 is SVGAGI. This CDR3 is 14 amino acids long. V gave up 8 bases and J gave up 0 bases; unmatched junction bases: 3. CDR3 nucleotide sequence: TGTGCCAGCGGGGACAGGGGGAGCTCCTACGAGCAGTACTTC. It specifies CASGDRGSSYEQYF.

The V call is TRBV6-5, the J call TRBJ1-1; D is undetermined. The CDR3 length is 14 residues. Germline V lookup: CDR1 MNHEY, CDR2 SVGAGI. The ends were cut back, 5 bases at V and 0 bases at J, with 10 bases in the middle. DNA for the CDR3: TGTGCCAGCAGTCAGACTCCGATGAACACTGAAGCTTTCTTT. Protein product: CASSQTPMNTEAFF.

The chain links TRBV27 to TRBJ2-2, with D tentatively TRBD1 (5 bases). Germline CDR1 reads MNHEY; CDR2 reads SMNVEV (reference sequence). V was cut by 5 bases and J by 5 bases, with 15 bases left in between. The CDR3 runs 15 residues. Here the CDR3 DNA reads TGTGCCAGCAGTCCCCCCCAGGGTGCAACCGGGGAGCTGTTTTTT. Translation gives CASSPPQGATGELFF.

V gene TRBV2 combines with J gene TRBJ1-2; weak D call: TRBD1 (5 bases). The CDR3 totals 12 residues. CDR1 SNHLY and CDR2 FYNNEI come from the germline V gene. V was clipped by 5 bases and J by 8 bases, with 12 bases between them. The CDR3: CASSPQGQGYTF. CDR3 nucleotide sequence: TGTGCCAGCAGTCCCCAGGGCCAGGGCTACACCTTC.

This chain links TRBV7-9 with TRBJ1-4; the D gene is possibly TRBD1 (5 bases). V was pared by 3 bases and J by 0 bases, with 11 bases between. Germline-derived CDR1 and CDR2 are SEHNR and FQNEAQ (reference sequence). The CDR3 extends over 16 amino acids. The CDR3 is CASSFGTAATNEKLFF. CDR3 DNA: TGTGCCAGCAGCTTTGGGACGGCAGCAACTAATGAAAAACTGTTTTTT.

The V gene is TRBV19, the J gene TRBJ1-2, with 7 nucleotides matching TRBD1. CDR3 size: 14 residues. The germline CDR1 and CDR2 sequences are LNHDA and SQIVND (reference sequence). With V trimmed by 3 bases and J by 5 bases, 6 bases remained unmatched. The CDR3 region has the DNA TGTGCCAGTAGTATGGATCGGGACAGTTATGGCTACACCTTC. It codes for CASSMDRDSYGYTF.

This clone has only one observation. The V and J genes are TRBV5-1 and TRBJ2-3, with 13 bases that match TRBD2. V lost 5 bases to trimming and J lost 2 bases; unmatched junction nucleotides: 8. The CDR3 runs 17 residues. Germline V gene sequence: CDR1 SGHRS, CDR2 YFSETQ. The CDR3 is CASSSGLAGAYTDTQYF. In nucleotides, the CDR3 is TGCGCCAGCAGTTCTGGACTAGCGGGGGCCTACACAGATACGCAGTATTTT.

V is TRBV4-3 and J is TRBJ2-5; 10 positions agree with TRBD1. The junction had 6 bases not matched to a gene; V was cut back by 5 bases and J by 3 bases. The germline V gene has CDR1 LGHNA and CDR2 YSLEER. CDR3 length: 15 amino acids. The CDR3 spells CASSASGTGEETQYF. CDR3 DNA: TGCGCCAGCAGCGCTTCCGGGACAGGGGAAGAGACCCAGTACTTC.